The source of this TCR beta chain is a study of identical twins listed by TCRdb under 2016. Turning to the overall study: To test whether fetal clonotypes persist, the study used deep sequencing on TCR alpha and beta repertoires from monozygotic twins, unrelated adults of various ages, and cord blood. To rule out contamination, replicate twin experiments were performed at different times with different library preparation protocols. On the study overall, not on this receptor specifically: Abundant cord blood beta clonotypes carried fewer insertions; young adult naive repertoires showed a weaker similar trend, while memory repertoires showed none. Compared with coincidental sharing between unrelated individuals, out-of-frame TCR alpha sequences shared between twins showed an excess of sequences with low generation probability. In monozygotic twins, recombination models systematically underestimated out-of-frame TCR alpha sharing, but the models matched the sharing seen between unrelated individuals. In beta out-of-frame sequences, excess twin sharing was weaker, because having fewer shared sequences lowered the signal-to-noise ratio. Because the same donors could not be followed over many years, the conclusions depended on cross-sectional statistical analysis. Zero-insertion analyses could be partly confounded by invariant T cells such as MAIT and iNKT, although diverse VJ usage argued against such confounding for most clonotypes.

Looking up the germline V gene (reference sequence) yields CDR1 MNHNY and CDR2 SVGAGI. Compared with germline, V lacks 2 bases and J lacks 4 bases; bases without a gene match: 0. Including the terminal cysteine and valine, the CDR3 comprises 13 residues. Only CDR3 DNA remains: 39 bases, in frame from the first base. Only healthy Caucasian donors were included. The researchers also sequenced three unrelated adults who were not twins: a male aged 18 to 29, a male aged 50 to 60, and a female aged 50 to 60. Miltenyi CD45RO+ enrichment and human naive T-cell isolation kits were used to isolate memory (CD45RO+) and naive T cells from PBMC. This clonotype appeared many times. What this receptor recognizes is not known. One base away there is no much larger clone; base qualities are not given. Receptors were amplified or captured by 5' RACE. The data were produced on an Illumina HiSeq 2000. A universal primer binding site was introduced by template switching, and a unique molecular identifier was present in the final cDNA, enabling accurate counting of TCR cDNA molecules. Specific primers in the conserved constant-segment region were used to synthesize first-strand cDNA for the TCR alpha and beta chains. Each cDNA library was double barcoded, with a SMART-Mk sample barcode plus Illumina barcodes, to control for contamination. TruSeq adapter sequences, together with Illumina sample barcodes, were added in two successive PCR steps. TCR alpha and beta cDNA libraries were sequenced on the Illumina HiSeq platform with custom primers. The source study handled its data this way. Unique molecular identifiers were extracted from raw reads with MiGEC, and CDR3 positions were determined with MiXCR. For each individual, recombination models were inferred using an EM algorithm with the repgenHMM and IGoR tools. The tcR package in R was used for shared clonotype analysis, with sharing normalized by the product of cloneset sizes. Out-of-frame nonproductive sequences were analyzed to study raw recombination free of thymic and clonal selection effects. TCRdb trimmed the raw reads at Q25, called clones with MiXCR and kept productive beta chains. Rows are combined by CDR3 protein, so each entry shows the most common genes and DNA. TCRdb assigned the V and J calls; the authors' analysis was not used. Here the sample has approximately 700,000 distinct CDR3 sequences; roughly 6% occur a single time. The ten top clones hold around 2% of the sample.

The material sequenced was naive T cells sorted from blood. Taken with the paper, the label for cell subset or site translates to: cells isolated with a human naive T-cell isolation kit. This chain joins TRBV6-6 to TRBJ2-7, with 9 junctional bases fitting TRBD1. The sequence derives from a man between 18 and 29 years old in good health. At the DNA level, the sequence is TGTGCCAGCAGTTACGGGACAGGGTACGAGCAGTACGTC. Its product reads: CASSYGTGYEQYV.